This entry concerns a single T cell receptor (beta chain). Its antigen remains unidentified. No base qualities exist here, and no much larger clone lies one base off it. In the germline V gene (reference sequence), CDR1 corresponds to SGHKS and CDR2 to YYEKEE. Measured from the cysteine to the phenylalanine, the CDR3 is 16 residues long. Of the read, only the CDR3 DNA is kept; its 48 bases are in frame from base 1. After removal of 3 bases from V and 7 bases from J, the junction retains 10 bases not matched to a gene. These data originate in a study of blood T cell repertoires in COVID-19 (dated by TCRdb to about 2020). Study-level background: Collaborator samples came from the United States, Italy and Spain and covered acute and convalescent phases of COVID-19. The prospective study material was composed of cDNA or gDNA derived from T cells, B-cell-depleted T cells, or PBMCs. Deeply sampled blood TCRbeta repertoires from subjects exposed to, actively infected with, or recovered from COVID-19 were included in the dataset. The repertoires were released in a freely available public database meant as a resource for research on the immune response to SARS-CoV-2. Samples were obtained from the ongoing ImmuneRACE study (first 160 participants) and from 1,254 subjects provided by 6 global collaborators. The sample metadata nearly always contained a de-identified subject ID, COVID-19 status, age in years and sex. Where available, HLA class I and class II types were taken from metadata supplied by the sample provider and were not determined by assay-based typing. Broader findings and caveats from the paper: How much clinical and demographic metadata was included differed by source and by participant, and the metadata was provided uncurated.

The immunoSEQ Assay, a bias-controlled multiplex PCR, was used to amplify TCRbeta CDR3 regions from genomic DNA. In the source study's methods: The number of nucleated cells in each sample was estimated by amplification of reference gene primers within the assay. Sequence reads were collapsed and filtered to measure the absolute abundance of every unique TCRbeta CDR3 rearrangement. For each sample, productive Simpson clonality was calculated as the square root of Simpson's diversity index across productive rearrangements. The table was pulled from immuneACCESS by TCRdb, which kept in-frame rearrangements only. Such tables lose some clones; where checked, under half of the loss comes from unresolved V genes, and the rest has no known cause. D and trimming were read from the DNA, whereas the V and J calls and clone size are those reported in that table. The sample profile shows 210,000 or so clones; around nine tenths of them were found once. The ten largest make up approximately 3.7% of the sample.

Participants in the prospective study were aged roughly 18 to 100 years, lived in 24 United States geographic areas, and enrolled through a virtual design. Cohort assignment in the prospective study relied on participant-reported clinical history from a screening survey and a study questionnaire. Exposed participants had been in contact with someone with a PCR-confirmed or clinician-diagnosed COVID-19 case within 2 weeks of study entry. In the prospective study, whole blood, serum and a nasopharyngeal or oropharyngeal swab were collected from each participant by mobile phlebotomists. Prospective study participants could optionally give additional blood draws and questionnaires over a roughly 2-month period. Before DNA extraction, prospective study blood samples were shipped either frozen or at room temperature.

This clonotype originated in a woman aged 25 to 39 who had been exposed to COVID-19. The rearrangement joined TRBV5-5 to TRBJ1-6, and TRBD1 aligns with 7 junction nucleotides. The sequenced sample consisted of PBMCs or T cells enriched from blood (not recorded which). The CDR3 has the sequence CASSWGQLRQNSPLHF. The nucleotides read TGTGCCAGCAGCTGGGGACAGCTACGACAAAATTCACCCCTCCACTTT.